These T cell receptor beta chains were read from a single sample in a study of shared clonotypes between healthy human individuals. TCRdb's copy holds only in-frame clones and misses some; the assay was immunoSEQ multiplex PCR. The repertoire includes about 2 million clones, about 95% of them detected once, and around 1.2% sits in the top ten. The sequenced material came from naive CD8+ T cells sorted from blood. The receptor set was obtained from a man aged 18 to 30 in good health. Both conserved end residues are trimmed from each CDR3.

>TRBV6-5|TRBJ2-7
ASSYEAGIEQQY
>TRBV27|TRBJ1-2
ASSPVRTDYGYT
>TRBV5-5|TRBJ2-7
ASSPNSYEQY
>TRBV29-1|TRBJ2-7
SVGQGSEQY
>TRBV4-1|TRBJ2-1
ASSQGDSYNEQF
>TRBV9|TRBJ2-7
ASSVGGSSYEQY
>TRBV13|TRBJ2-7
ASSAGGEEEY
>TRBV19|TRBJ1-1
ASSIVEDRDTEAF
>TRBV21-1|TRBJ2-2
ASSNGRGRDTGELF
>TRBV4-3|TRBJ2-1
ASSQEPLAGDYNEQF
>TRBV6-5|TRBJ2-7
ASSSTGESYEQY
>TRBV29-1|TRBJ2-7
SVEDRAGGLYEQY